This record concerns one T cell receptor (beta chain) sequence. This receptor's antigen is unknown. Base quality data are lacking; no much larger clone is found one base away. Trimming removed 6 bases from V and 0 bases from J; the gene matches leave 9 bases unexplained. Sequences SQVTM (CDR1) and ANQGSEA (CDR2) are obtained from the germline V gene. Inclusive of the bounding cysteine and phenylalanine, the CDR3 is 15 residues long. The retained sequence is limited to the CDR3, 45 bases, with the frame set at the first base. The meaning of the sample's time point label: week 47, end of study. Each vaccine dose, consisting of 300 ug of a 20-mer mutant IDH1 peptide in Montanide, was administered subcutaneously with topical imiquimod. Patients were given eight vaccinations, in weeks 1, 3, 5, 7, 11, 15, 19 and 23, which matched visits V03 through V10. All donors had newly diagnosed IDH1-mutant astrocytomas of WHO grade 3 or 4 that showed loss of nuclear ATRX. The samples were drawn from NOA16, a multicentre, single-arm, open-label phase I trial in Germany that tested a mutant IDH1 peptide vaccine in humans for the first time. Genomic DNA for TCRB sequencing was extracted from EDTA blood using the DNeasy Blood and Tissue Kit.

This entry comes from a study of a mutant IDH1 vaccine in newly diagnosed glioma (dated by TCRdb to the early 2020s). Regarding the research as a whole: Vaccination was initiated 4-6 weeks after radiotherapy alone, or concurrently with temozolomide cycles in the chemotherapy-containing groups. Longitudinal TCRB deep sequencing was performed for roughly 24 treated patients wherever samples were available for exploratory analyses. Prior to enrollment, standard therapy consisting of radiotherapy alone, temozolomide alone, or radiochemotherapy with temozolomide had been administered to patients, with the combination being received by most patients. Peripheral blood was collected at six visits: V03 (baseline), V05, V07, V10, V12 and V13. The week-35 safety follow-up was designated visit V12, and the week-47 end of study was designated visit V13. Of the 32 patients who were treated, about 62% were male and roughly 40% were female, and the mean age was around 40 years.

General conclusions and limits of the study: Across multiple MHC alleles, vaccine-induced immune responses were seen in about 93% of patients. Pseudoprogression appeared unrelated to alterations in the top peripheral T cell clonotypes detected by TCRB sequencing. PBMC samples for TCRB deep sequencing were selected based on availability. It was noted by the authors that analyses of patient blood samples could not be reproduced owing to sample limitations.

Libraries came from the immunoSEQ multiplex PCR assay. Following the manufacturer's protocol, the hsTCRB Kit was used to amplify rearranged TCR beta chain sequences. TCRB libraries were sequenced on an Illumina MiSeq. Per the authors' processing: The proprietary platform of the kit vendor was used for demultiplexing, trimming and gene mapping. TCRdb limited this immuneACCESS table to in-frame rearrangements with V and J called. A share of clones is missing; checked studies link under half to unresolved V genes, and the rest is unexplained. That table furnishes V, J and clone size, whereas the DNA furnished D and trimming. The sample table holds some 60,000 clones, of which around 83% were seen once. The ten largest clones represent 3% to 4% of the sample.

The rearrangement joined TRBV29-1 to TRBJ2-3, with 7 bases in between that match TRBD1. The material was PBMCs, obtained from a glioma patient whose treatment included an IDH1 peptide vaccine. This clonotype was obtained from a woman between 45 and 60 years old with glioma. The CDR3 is CSVDIRGLSTDTQYF. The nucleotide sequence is TGCAGCGTCGATATAAGGGGGCTTAGCACAGATACGCAGTATTTT.